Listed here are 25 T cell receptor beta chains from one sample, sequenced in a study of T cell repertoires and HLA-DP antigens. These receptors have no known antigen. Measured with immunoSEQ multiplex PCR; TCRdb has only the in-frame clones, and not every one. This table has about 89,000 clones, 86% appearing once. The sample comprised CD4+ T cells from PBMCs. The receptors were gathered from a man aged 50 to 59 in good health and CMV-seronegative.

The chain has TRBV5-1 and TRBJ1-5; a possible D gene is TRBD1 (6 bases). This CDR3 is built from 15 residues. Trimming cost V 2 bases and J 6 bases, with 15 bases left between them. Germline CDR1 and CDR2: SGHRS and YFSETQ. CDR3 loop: CASSLSGEESQPQHF. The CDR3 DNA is TGCGCCAGCAGCTTATCAGGGGAGGAGAGTCAGCCCCAGCATTTT.

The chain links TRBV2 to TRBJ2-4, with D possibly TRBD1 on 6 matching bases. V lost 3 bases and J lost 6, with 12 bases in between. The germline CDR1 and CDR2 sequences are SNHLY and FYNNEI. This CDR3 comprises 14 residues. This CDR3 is CASSDRGKRNIQYF. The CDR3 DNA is TGTGCCAGCAGTGACAGGGGTAAAAGAAACATTCAGTACTTC.

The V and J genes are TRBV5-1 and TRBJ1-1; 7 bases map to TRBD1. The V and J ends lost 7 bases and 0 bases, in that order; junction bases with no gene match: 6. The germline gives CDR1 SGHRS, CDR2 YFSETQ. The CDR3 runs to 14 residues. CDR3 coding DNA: TGCGCCAGCTCCGGGACAGTCATGAACACTGAAGCTTTCTTT. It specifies CASSGTVMNTEAFF.

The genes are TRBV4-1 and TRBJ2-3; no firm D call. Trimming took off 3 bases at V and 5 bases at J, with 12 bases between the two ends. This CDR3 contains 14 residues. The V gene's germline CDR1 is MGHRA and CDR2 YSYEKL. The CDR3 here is CASSQNDLRDTQYF. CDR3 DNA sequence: TGCGCCAGCAGCCAGAATGACCTTCGAGATACGCAGTATTTT.

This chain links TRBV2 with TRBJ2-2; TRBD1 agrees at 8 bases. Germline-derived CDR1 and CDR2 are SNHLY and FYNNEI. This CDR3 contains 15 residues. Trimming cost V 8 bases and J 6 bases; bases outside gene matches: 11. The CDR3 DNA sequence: TGTGCCAGCTTTCTTGGACAGGGCGTCTCCGGGGAGCTGTTTTTT. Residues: CASFLGQGVSGELFF.

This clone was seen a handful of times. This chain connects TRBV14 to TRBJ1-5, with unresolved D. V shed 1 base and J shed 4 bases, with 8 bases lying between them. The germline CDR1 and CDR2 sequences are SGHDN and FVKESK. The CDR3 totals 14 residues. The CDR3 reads CASSQARGNQPQHF. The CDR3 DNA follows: TGTGCCAGCAGCCAAGCCCGCGGAAATCAGCCCCAGCATTTT.

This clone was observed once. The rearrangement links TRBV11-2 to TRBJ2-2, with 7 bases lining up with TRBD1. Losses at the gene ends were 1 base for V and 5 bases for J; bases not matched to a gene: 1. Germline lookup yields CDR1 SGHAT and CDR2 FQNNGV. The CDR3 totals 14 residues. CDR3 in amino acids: CASSLARGTGELFF. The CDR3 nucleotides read TGTGCCAGCAGCTTAGCCAGGGGGACCGGGGAGCTGTTTTTT.

The CDR3 protein is CASSVGVAGGPYEQYF. The CDR3, as DNA: TGTGCCAGCAGCGTAGGGGTAGCGGGAGGGCCCTACGAGCAGTACTTC. The genes are TRBV9 and TRBJ2-7, with TRBD2 matching 11 bases. With V trimmed by 0 bases and J by 2 bases, 4 bases remained unmatched. This CDR3 is 16 amino acids long. The germline gives CDR1 SGDLS, CDR2 YYNGEE.

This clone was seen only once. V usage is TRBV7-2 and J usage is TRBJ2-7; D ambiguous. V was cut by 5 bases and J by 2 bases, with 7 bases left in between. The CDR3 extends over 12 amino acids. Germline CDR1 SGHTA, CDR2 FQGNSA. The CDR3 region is CASSTGTYEQYF. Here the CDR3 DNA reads TGTGCCAGCAGCACCGGAACCTACGAGCAGTACTTC.

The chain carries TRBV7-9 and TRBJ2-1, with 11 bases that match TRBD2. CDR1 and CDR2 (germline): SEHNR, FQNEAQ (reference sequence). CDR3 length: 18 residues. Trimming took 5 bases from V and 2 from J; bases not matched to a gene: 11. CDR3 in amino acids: CASSPSGRPELTYNEQFF. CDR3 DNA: TGTGCCAGCAGCCCTAGCGGGAGGCCCGAACTTACCTACAATGAGCAGTTCTTC.

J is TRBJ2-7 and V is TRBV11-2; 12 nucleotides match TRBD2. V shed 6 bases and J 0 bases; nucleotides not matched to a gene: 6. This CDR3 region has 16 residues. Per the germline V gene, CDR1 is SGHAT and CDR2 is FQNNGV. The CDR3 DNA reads TGTGCCAGCAGTCATACTAGCGGGAGGATCTCCTACGAGCAGTACTTC. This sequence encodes CASSHTSGRISYEQYF.

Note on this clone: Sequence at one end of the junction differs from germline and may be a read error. Here the CDR3 reads CASTPKGIDRALIF. DNA of the CDR3: TGTGCCAGCACCCCCAAGGGAATAGACAGGGCGTTAATCTTC. The chain links TRBV28 to TRBJ2-1; 7 nucleotides agree with TRBD1. This CDR3 is 14 amino acids long. Germline V gives CDR1 MDHEN, CDR2 SYDVKM.

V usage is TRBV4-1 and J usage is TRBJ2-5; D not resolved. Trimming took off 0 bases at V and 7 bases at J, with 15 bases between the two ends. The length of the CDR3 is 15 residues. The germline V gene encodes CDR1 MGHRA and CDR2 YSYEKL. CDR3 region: CASSQDPGVLVTQYF. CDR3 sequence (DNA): TGCGCCAGCAGCCAAGATCCTGGGGTTCTAGTGACCCAGTACTTC.

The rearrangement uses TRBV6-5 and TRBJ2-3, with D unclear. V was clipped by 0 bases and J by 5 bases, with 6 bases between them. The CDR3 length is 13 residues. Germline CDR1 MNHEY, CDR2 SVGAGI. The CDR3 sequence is CASSYSGLDTQYF. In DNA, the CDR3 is TGTGCCAGCAGTTACTCAGGGCTAGATACGCAGTATTTT.

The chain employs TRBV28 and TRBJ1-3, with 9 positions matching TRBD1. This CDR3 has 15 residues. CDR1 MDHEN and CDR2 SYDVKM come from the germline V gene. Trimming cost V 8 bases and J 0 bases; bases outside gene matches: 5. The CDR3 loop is CASWTGASSGNTIYF. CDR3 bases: TGTGCCAGCTGGACAGGGGCCAGCTCTGGAAACACCATATATTTT.

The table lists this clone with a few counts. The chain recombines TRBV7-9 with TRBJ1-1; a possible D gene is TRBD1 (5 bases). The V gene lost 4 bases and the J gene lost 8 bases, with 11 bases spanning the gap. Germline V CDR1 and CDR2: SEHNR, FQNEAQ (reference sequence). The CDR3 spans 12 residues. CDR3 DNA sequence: TGTGCCAGCAGCTATACCCGGACAGAAGCTTTCTTT. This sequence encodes CASSYTRTEAFF.

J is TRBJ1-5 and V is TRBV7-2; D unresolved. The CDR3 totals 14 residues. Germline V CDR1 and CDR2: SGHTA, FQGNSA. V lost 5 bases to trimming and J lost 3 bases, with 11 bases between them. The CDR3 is CASSEGSANQPQHF. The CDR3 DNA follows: TGTGCCAGCAGCGAAGGCAGTGCCAATCAGCCCCAGCATTTT.

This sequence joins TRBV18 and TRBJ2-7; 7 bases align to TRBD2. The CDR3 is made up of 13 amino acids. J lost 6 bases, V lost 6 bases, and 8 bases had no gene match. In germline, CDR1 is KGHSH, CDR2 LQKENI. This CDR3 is CASSGGNLGEQYF. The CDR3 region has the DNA TGTGCCAGCTCGGGAGGGAATCTAGGCGAGCAGTACTTC.

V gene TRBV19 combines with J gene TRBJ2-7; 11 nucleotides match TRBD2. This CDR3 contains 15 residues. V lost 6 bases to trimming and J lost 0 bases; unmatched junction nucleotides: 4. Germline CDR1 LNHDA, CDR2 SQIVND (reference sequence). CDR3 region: CASRPGTSGSYEQYF. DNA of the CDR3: TGTGCCAGTAGACCCGGGACTAGCGGCTCCTACGAGCAGTACTTC.

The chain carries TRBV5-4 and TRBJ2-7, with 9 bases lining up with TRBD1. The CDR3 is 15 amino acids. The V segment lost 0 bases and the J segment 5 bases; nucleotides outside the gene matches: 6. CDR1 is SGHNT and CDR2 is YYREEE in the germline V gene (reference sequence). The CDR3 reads CASSLAGTGLNEQYF. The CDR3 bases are TGTGCCAGCAGCTTGGCCGGGACAGGGCTGAACGAGCAGTACTTC.

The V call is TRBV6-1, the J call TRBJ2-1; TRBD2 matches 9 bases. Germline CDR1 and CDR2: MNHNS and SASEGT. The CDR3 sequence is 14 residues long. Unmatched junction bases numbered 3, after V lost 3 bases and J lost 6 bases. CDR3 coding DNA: TGTGCCAGCAGTGAGCGGGAGGGCCCCAATGAGCAGTTCTTC. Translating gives CASSEREGPNEQFF.

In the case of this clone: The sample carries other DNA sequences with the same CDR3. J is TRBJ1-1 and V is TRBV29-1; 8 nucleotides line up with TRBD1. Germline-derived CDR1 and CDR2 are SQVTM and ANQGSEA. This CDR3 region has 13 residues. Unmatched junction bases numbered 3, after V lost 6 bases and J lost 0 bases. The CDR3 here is CSVDRGMNTEAFF. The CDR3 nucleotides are TGCAGCGTCGACAGGGGCATGAACACTGAAGCTTTCTTT.

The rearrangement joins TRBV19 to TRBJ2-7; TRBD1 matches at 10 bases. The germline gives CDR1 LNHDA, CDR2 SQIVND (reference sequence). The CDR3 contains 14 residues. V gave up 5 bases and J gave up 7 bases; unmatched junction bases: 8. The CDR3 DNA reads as TGTGCCAGTAGTGGGGGACAGGGGCCTCGGGAGCAGTACTTC. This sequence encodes CASSGGQGPREQYF.

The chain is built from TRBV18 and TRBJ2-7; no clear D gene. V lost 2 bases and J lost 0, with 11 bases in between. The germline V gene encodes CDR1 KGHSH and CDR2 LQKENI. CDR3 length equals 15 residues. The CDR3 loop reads CASSPSLQSSYEQYF. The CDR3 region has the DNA TGTGCCAGCTCACCATCCCTACAGAGCTCCTACGAGCAGTACTTC.

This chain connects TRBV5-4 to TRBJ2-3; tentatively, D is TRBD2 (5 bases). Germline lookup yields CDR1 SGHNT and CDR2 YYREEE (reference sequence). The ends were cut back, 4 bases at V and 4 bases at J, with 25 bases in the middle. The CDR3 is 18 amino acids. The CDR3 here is CASSPVPLLGNVADTQYF. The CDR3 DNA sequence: TGTGCCAGCAGCCCCGTCCCCCTACTAGGCAATGTTGCAGATACGCAGTATTTT.